This TCR beta chain was sequenced for a study of T cell repertoires in cytomegalovirus infection. Study overall: The authors relied on CMV epitopes, both recently identified HLA-C-restricted and well-studied HLA-B-restricted. It was the public TCR beta signatures that indicated both CMV infection and matching HLA type.

Each CDR3 protein is one row after TCRdb ran MiXCR on the reads. Of roughly 860,000 distinct CDR3 sequences listed, 30% to 35% are singletons. This CDR3 region has 17 residues. V gave up 2 bases and J gave up 4 bases; unmatched junction bases: 8. Germline CDR1 and CDR2: SGHVS and FNYEAQ. On this clonotype: Antigen specificity is unknown.

The rearrangement joins TRBV7-6 to TRBJ2-3, with 11 bases fitting TRBD2. The source is a human donor in good health (CMV status not recorded). Some clones in this sample may be carry-over from other donors' samples. The material sequenced was cultured CD8+ T cells from PBMCs, taken from culture after CMV antigen stimulation. The CDR3 bases are TGTGCCAGCAGCTTAAGGAGGCCTAGCGGGGGGTCAGATACGCAGTATTTT. Its protein is CASSLRRPSGGSDTQYF.